The T cell receptor beta chain described here comes from a study of cytomegalovirus exposure and HLA in healthy donors (TCRdb year 2017). Regarding the research as a whole: According to a later analysis, the approximately 130 validation repertoires were produced on the same platform as the roughly 600 repertoires of the first cohort. The study was designed to test whether signatures of past pathogen exposure could be identified by cataloging public T cell receptors. Besides the first cohort of around 700 subjects, a separate validation cohort made up of roughly 130 different subjects was used. To predict cytomegalovirus infection status, the study combined high-throughput TCR immunosequencing, statistical association of individual TCRs with disease status, and machine learning. Findings and caveats that apply to the study as a whole: The classifier was reported to diagnose cytomegalovirus status with high specificity and sensitivity in both the original cohort and the validation cohort. In vitro tests confirmed that a few of the cytomegalovirus-associated TCR beta chains recognize cytomegalovirus antigens. A later analysis found that TCRs clustered in the first cohort also tended to co-occur in the roughly 120 validation repertoires, with approximately 93% of cluster scores above 0. All 110 or so repertoires were used to score co-occurrence in the validation cohort in a later analysis, because that analysis had no HLA typing for the cohort. A total of fewer than 200 TCR beta chains were listed by the study as associated with cytomegalovirus. The authors suggested that the approach could potentially be extended to other disease states and immunological phenotypes. Across donors, most TCR sequences were observed very rarely, whereas some public TCRs were present in many individuals.

Unmatched junction bases come to 6, with V trimmed by 1 base and J by 8 bases. As encoded in the germline V gene, CDR1 is SGDLS while CDR2 is YYNGEE. The cysteine opens and the phenylalanine closes a CDR3 of 14 amino acids. Just CDR3 DNA is preserved here, 42 bases in frame from base 1. Separate from the approximately 700-subject first cohort, the validation cohort of over 90 subjects was the group to which the donors belonged. Comment on this clone: Which antigen it targets is not known. No much larger clone exists at a distance of one base, and base qualities are not known.

Library preparation was by the immunoSEQ multiplex PCR assay. Under the source paper's analysis protocol: A statistical classification framework was built to diagnose cytomegalovirus status from the catalog of TCR beta chain sequences. TCRdb provides this immuneACCESS table in a form limited to in-frame rearrangements. Some clones are lacking; in checked studies, under half of them reflect an unresolved V gene, and why the rest are absent is not known. The V and J calls and clone size were taken over from that table, and D and trimming were inferred from the DNA. Recorded for this sample are some 50,000 clones; 93% of them occurred a single time. The ten largest clones capture roughly 5.2% of the sample.

This sequence originates from a woman in her late teens or twenties in good health and CMV-seronegative. Rearrangement joined TRBV9 to TRBJ2-3; TRBD2 fits 8 bases in the junction. The sequenced sample consisted of PBMCs. For the CDR3, the sequence is CASSVNSAGGTQYF. The bases read TGTGCCAGCAGCGTAAATTCTGCGGGAGGTACGCAGTATTTT.